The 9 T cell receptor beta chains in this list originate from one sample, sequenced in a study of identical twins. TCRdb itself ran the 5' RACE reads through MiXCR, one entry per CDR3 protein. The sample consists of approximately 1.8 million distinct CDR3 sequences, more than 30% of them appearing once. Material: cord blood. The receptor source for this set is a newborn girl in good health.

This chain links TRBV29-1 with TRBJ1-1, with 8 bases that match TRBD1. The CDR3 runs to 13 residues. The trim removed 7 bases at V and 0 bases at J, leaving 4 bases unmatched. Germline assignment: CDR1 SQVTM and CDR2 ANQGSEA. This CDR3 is CSGIRGLNTEAFF. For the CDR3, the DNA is TGCAGCGGGATCAGGGGGCTGAACACTGAAGCTTTCTTT.

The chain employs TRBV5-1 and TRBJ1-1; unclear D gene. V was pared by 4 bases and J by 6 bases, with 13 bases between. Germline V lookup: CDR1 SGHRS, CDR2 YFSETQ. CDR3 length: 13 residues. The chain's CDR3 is CASSPLEGSEAFF. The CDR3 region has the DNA TGCGCCAGCAGCCCCCTTGAAGGCTCTGAAGCTTTCTTT.

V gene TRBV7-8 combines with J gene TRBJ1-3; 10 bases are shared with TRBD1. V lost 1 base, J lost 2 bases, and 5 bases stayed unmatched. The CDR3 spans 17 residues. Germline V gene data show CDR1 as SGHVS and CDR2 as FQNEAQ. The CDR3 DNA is TGTGCCAGCAGCTTAGTGGGTGGACAGGGGGCTGGAAACACCATATATTTT. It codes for CASSLVGGQGAGNTIYF.

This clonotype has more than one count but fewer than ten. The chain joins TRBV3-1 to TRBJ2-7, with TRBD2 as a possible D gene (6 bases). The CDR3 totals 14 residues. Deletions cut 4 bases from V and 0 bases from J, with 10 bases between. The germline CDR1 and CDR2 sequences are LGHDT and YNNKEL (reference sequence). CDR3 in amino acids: CASSRASASYEQYF. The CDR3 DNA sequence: TGTGCCAGCAGCCGTGCTAGCGCCTCCTACGAGCAGTACTTC.

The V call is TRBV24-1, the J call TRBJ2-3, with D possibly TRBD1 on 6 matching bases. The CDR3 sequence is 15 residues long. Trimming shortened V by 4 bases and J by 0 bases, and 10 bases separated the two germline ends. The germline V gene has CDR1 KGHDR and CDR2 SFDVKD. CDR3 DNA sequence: TGTGCCACCAGTGAAGGAGACAGGAGCACAGATACGCAGTATTTT. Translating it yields CATSEGDRSTDTQYF.

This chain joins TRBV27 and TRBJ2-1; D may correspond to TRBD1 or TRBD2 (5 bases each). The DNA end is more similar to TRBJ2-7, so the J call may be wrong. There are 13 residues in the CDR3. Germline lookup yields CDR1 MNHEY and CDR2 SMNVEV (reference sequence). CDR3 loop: CASGLTVKNEQYF. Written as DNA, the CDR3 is TGTGCCAGCGGACTGACAGTCAAGAATGAGCAGTACTTC.

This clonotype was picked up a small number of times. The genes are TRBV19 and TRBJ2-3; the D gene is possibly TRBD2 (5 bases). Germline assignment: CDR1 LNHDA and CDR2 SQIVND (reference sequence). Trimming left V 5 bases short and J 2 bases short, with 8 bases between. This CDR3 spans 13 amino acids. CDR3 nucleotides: TGTGCCAGTAGTTCTAGCCCCACAGATACGCAGTATTTT. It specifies CASSSSPTDTQYF.

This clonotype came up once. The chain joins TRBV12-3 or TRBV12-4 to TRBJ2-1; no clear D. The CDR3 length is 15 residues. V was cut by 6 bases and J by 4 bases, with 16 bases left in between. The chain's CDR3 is CASSRALGNYNEQFF. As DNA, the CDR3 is TGTGCCAGCAGCCGGGCCCTAGGGAATTACAATGAGCAGTTCTTC.

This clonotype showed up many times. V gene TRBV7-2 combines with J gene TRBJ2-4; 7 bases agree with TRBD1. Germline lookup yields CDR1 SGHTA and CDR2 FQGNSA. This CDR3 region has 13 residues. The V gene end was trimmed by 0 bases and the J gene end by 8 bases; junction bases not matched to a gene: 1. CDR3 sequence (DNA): TGTGCCAGCAGCTTAGCCGGGACAGACATTCAGTACTTC. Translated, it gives CASSLAGTDIQYF.